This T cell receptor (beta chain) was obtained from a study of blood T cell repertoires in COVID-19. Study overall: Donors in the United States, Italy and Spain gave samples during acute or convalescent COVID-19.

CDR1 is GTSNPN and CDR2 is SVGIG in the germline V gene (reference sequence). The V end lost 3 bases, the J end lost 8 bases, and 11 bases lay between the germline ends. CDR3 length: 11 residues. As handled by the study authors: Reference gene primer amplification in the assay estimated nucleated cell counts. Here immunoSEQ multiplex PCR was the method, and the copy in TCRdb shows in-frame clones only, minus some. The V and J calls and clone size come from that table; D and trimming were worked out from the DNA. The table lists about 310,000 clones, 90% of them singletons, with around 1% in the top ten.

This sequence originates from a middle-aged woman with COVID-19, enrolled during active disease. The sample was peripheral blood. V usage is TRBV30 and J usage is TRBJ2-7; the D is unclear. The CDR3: CAWSRSWQQYF. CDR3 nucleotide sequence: TGTGCCTGGAGCCGCTCGTGGCAGCAGTACTTC. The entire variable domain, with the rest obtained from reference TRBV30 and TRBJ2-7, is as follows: SQTIHQWPATLVQPVGSPLSLECTVEGTSNPNLYWYRQAAGRGLQLLFYSVGIGQISSEVPQNLSASRPQDRQFILSSKKLLLSDSGFYLCAWSRSWQQYFGPGTRLTVT.